This T cell receptor (beta chain) is from a study of OX40 agonist ivuxolimab in advanced cancers. In the study overall: Given to patients was ivuxolimab, an agonistic anti-OX40 (CD134) antibody. Melanoma, hepatocellular carcinoma, head and neck or renal cell cancer occurred in dose-escalation patients. Findings and limits, study-wide: Partly responding patients at 0.1-3.0 mg/kg showed some of the smallest clonal expansion. Averaged across samples, CD8+ T cells carried more expanded clones than CD4+ did.

The junction had 5 bases not matched to a gene; V was cut back by 3 bases and J by 5 bases. The CDR3 is made up of 14 amino acids. Germline CDR1 SGHDN, CDR2 FVKESK. This table comes from immunoSEQ multiplex PCR, and its TCRdb copy is limited to in-frame clones, with some not included. Among about 77,000 clones, about 86% were seen once, and the ten largest hold 0.76%. About this clone itself: Antigen: not known.

The chain joins TRBV14 to TRBJ1-1; 8 bases fit TRBD1. The material sequenced was CD4+ or CD8+ T cells sorted from blood, taken in a trial of the OX40 agonist ivuxolimab. The sequence was collected from an adult with an advanced solid tumor such as melanoma, head and neck, liver or kidney cancer. In DNA form, the CDR3 reads TGTGCCAGCAGCCAGTCCAGGGGGCGAACTGAAGCTTTCTTT. Amino acid sequence: CASSQSRGRTEAFF.